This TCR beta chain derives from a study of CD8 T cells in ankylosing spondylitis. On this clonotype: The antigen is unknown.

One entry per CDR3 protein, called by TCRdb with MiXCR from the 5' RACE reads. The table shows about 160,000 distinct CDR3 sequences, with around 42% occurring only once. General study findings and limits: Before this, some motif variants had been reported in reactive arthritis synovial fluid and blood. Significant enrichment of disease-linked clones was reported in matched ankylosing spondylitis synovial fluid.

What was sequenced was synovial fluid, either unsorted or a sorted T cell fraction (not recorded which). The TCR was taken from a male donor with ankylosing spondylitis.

CDR3 sequence: CSIGRGTNTEAFF. The CDR3 bases are TGCAGTATCGGCCGGGGTACCAACACTGAAGCTTTCTTT. The V and J genes are TRBV20-1 and TRBJ1-1; D unclear. From germline, CDR1 is DFQATT and CDR2 SNEGSKA (reference sequence). The CDR3 totals 13 residues. V was trimmed by 8 bases and J by 2 bases, leaving 15 bases between them.